Presented here are 3 T cell receptor beta chains from one specimen sequenced in a study of CD8+CD57+ T cells in acquired aplastic anemia. Only patients with CD8+CD57+ cell expansion on flow cytometry were chosen for sequencing. Genomic DNA was employed as the template in profiling TCR beta VDJ and CDR3. Each CDR3 protein gets one entry after TCRdb re-called the reads with MiXCR. The sample shows hundreds of thousands of distinct CDR3 sequences, around 32% of them seen only once. The material sequenced was sorted CD4+, CD8+, or CD8+CD57+ T cells (not recorded which) from PBMCs. The receptors here all came from a human donor with aplastic anemia.

This clonotype came up a few times. V gene TRBV20-1 combines with J gene TRBJ2-1; perhaps TRBD1 as D (6 bases). The germline V gene has CDR1 DFQATT and CDR2 SNEGSKA (reference sequence). The CDR3 totals 15 residues. The V end lost 0 bases, the J end lost 4 bases, and 13 bases lay between the germline ends. Written as DNA, the CDR3 is TGCAGTGCTAGAGATAGAGCGGACAGTTACAATGAGCAGTTCTTC. Its protein is CSARDRADSYNEQFF.

This clonotype was counted between two and nine times. The chain combines TRBV7-2 with TRBJ1-1; the D is unclear. Deletions cut 2 bases from V and 0 bases from J, with 7 bases between. Germline assignment: CDR1 SGHTA and CDR2 FQGNSA. The CDR3 contains 14 residues. The CDR3 sequence: CASSLYGMNTEAFF. The CDR3 DNA reads TGTGCCAGCAGCTTATACGGGATGAACACTGAAGCTTTCTTT.

Ten or more counts support this clonotype. This chain connects TRBV5-1 to TRBJ2-7, with D perhaps TRBD1 (7 bases). The CDR3 runs 15 residues. Trimming removed 0 bases at V and 5 bases at J, with 15 bases between. CDR1 SGHRS and CDR2 YFSETQ come from the germline V gene. CDR3 protein: CASSLGAGGLDEQYF. In nucleotides, the CDR3 is TGCGCCAGCAGCTTGGGGGCAGGGGGGTTGGACGAGCAGTACTTC.